This T cell receptor (beta chain) was obtained from a study of identifying expanded T cells in peripheral blood. General observations from the study: Approximately two-week clone count variance significantly increased as total template count grew. Over two and four weeks, about 17 and 20 clones changed, versus roughly 1.1 between replicates.

The V gene lost 6 bases and the J gene lost 3 bases, with 14 bases spanning the gap. This CDR3 region has 14 residues. CDR1 is MNHEY and CDR2 is SVGAGI in the germline V gene. This clone was detected only a few times. Antigen specificity is unknown. Using immunoSEQ multiplex PCR, the repertoire was profiled, and TCRdb retains in-frame clones only, with some absent. The sample holds about 83,000 clones, over 75% seen once. During the collection period, no donor immune events like infections were recorded. The chain couples TRBV6-5 to TRBJ1-1; D may be TRBD1 (5 bases). This TCR derives from a person aged 18 to 70 in good health. The sequencing sample was made of blood. The CDR3 reads CASRAGGGYTEAFF. CDR3 bases: TGTGCCAGCAGGGCGGGGGGGGGATACACTGAAGCTTTCTTT.